This TCR beta chain is from a study of shared clonotypes between healthy human individuals. TCRdb's copy holds only in-frame clones and misses some; the assay was immunoSEQ multiplex PCR. Here the sample spans around 700,000 clones, about two thirds being singletons. On this clone: What it binds is not known.

Overall study results and limits: Compared with clonotypes that all four donors shared, non-shared clonotypes had lower generation probabilities.

Germline V gene sequence: CDR1 SGHRS, CDR2 YFSETQ. This CDR3 is 15 amino acids long. V was cut by 1 base and J by 0 bases, with 7 bases left in between. Source material: memory CD4+ T cells sorted from blood. Subset defined: CD45RA-negative fraction. The chain combines TRBV5-1 with TRBJ1-4; a possible D gene is TRBD1 (5 bases). The clonotype comes from a woman between 25 and 40 years old in good health. CDR3 nucleotide sequence: TGCGCCAGCAGCTTGACAGGATCAACTAATGAAAAACTGTTTTTT. Translation: CASSLTGSTNEKLFF.